One and the same sample provided the 28 T cell receptor beta chains below, sequenced in a study of blood T cell repertoires in COVID-19. The table came from immunoSEQ multiplex PCR; TCRdb's copy has only in-frame clones and leaves some out. The profile shows under 250,000 clones, about 88% of them singletons. Input material: peripheral blood. The receptors derive from a man between 40 and 49 years old with acute or convalescent COVID-19.

V and J are TRBV27 and TRBJ1-2; possibly TRBD1 for D (6 bases). The CDR3 extends over 14 amino acids. V dropped 7 bases and J dropped 4 bases, with 16 bases sitting between them. Germline loops: CDR1 MNHEY, CDR2 SMNVEV (reference sequence). CDR3 nucleotides: TGTGCCAGCACCTCCAGGGGCGGCGGCTATGGCTACACCTTC. This codes for CASTSRGGGYGYTF.

The V and J genes are TRBV9 and TRBJ2-2; D might be TRBD2 (6 bases). The CDR3 runs to 15 residues. Germline CDR1 is SGDLS and CDR2 is YYNGEE. V was shortened by 1 base and J by 6 bases, with 13 bases between the two germline ends. The CDR3 loop is CASSVPGSGSGELFF. Written as DNA, the CDR3 is TGTGCCAGCAGCGTACCCGGGAGTGGGTCCGGGGAGCTGTTTTTT. Drawing the rest from reference TRBV9 and TRBJ2-2, the complete variable domain is DSGVTQTPKHLITATGQRVTLRCSPRSGDLSVYWYQQSLDQGLQFLIQYYNGEERAKGNILERFSAQQFPDLHSELNLSSLELGDSALYFCASSVPGSGSGELFFGEGSRLTVL.

The chain links TRBV19 to TRBJ2-5; D may be TRBD1 (6 bases). Looked up from germline, CDR1 is LNHDA and CDR2 is SQIVND (reference sequence). This CDR3 is 15 amino acids long. V was shortened by 5 bases and J by 5 bases, with 18 bases between the two germline ends. The CDR3 nucleotides are TGTGCCAGTAGTCCGCCAGGGGTCATAGGCGAGACCCAGTACTTC. It translates to CASSPPGVIGETQYF.

The sample holds one count of this clone. This chain connects TRBV5-1 to TRBJ2-3; TRBD1 agrees at 10 bases. J lost 5 bases, V lost 5 bases, and 8 bases had no gene match. Germline loops: CDR1 SGHRS, CDR2 YFSETQ. This CDR3 contains 15 residues. The CDR3 is CASRMAGQGKDTQYF. CDR3 bases: TGCGCCAGCAGAATGGCGGGACAGGGGAAAGATACGCAGTATTTT.

The chain links TRBV19 to TRBJ1-5; perhaps TRBD1 as D (5 bases). Trimming cost V 4 bases and J 6 bases, with 10 bases left between them. The CDR3 has 13 residues. The V gene's germline CDR1 is LNHDA and CDR2 SQIVND (reference sequence). DNA for the CDR3: TGTGCCAGTAGTAGGTCCGGGGGTCAGCCCCAGCATTTT. Translating it yields CASSRSGGQPQHF.

The chain recombines TRBV19 with TRBJ2-1, with a weak D call TRBD2 (6 bases). The germline V gene encodes CDR1 LNHDA and CDR2 SQIVND (reference sequence). V shed 3 bases and J shed 5 bases, with 11 bases lying between them. The CDR3 totals 14 residues. This CDR3 reads CASSMKDYHNEQFF. DNA of the CDR3: TGTGCCAGTAGTATGAAGGACTACCACAATGAGCAGTTCTTC.

This chain links TRBV4-1 with TRBJ1-4; unclear D gene. CDR1 and CDR2 from the germline V gene are MGHRA and YSYEKL. Trimming pared 4 bases from V and 3 bases from J, leaving 12 bases between. This CDR3 comprises 15 residues. CDR3 nucleotide sequence: TGCGCCAGCAGCCTTTCCGGACTATCTAATGAAAAACTGTTTTTT. Its translation is CASSLSGLSNEKLFF.

CDR3 sequence: CASSFGENNEKLFF. The DNA for the CDR3 is TGTGCCAGCAGTTTTGGAGAAAATAATGAAAAACTGTTTTTT. The rearrangement joins TRBV27 to TRBJ1-4; D is unclear. CDR1 and CDR2 (germline): MNHEY, SMNVEV (reference sequence). V lost 3 bases, J lost 4 bases, and 9 bases lay in between. This CDR3 is 14 amino acids long.

The V gene is TRBV14, the J gene TRBJ1-5; no clear D gene. Germline CDR1 and CDR2: SGHDN and FVKESK. V was trimmed by 1 base and J by 3 bases, leaving 4 bases between them. This CDR3 region has 13 residues. CDR3 loop: CASSQAPNQPQHF. The CDR3 region has the DNA TGTGCCAGCAGCCAAGCTCCCAATCAGCCCCAGCATTTT.

This sequence joins TRBV11-1 and TRBJ2-5; weak D call: TRBD1 (5 bases). This CDR3 spans 14 amino acids. From germline, CDR1 is SGHAT and CDR2 FQDESV (reference sequence). V shed 1 base and J shed 4 bases, with 10 bases lying between them. The CDR3 here is CASSLGQGGETQYF. CDR3 bases: TGTGCCAGCAGCTTAGGCCAGGGTGGAGAGACCCAGTACTTC. The whole variable domain, remainder taken from reference TRBV11-1 and TRBJ2-5, is EAEVAQSPRYKITEKSQAVAFWCDPISGHATLYWYRQILGQGPELLVQFQDESVVDDSQLPKDRFSAERLKGVDSTLKIQPAELGDSAMYLCASSLGQGGETQYFGPGTRLLVL.

The chain uses TRBV9 and TRBJ2-3; weak D call: TRBD2 (6 bases). The CDR3 spans 15 residues. V was cut by 0 bases and J by 0 bases, with 8 bases left in between. The germline V gene has CDR1 SGDLS and CDR2 YYNGEE. DNA of the CDR3: TGTGCCAGCAGCGTAGTAGCGGCTAGCACAGATACGCAGTATTTT. Protein sequence: CASSVVAASTDTQYF.

J is TRBJ2-3 and V is TRBV11-2; 7 nucleotides align to TRBD1. Germline lookup yields CDR1 SGHAT and CDR2 FQNNGV. The CDR3 has 18 residues. Trimming removed 3 bases from V and 0 bases from J; junction bases left unmatched: 12. The chain's CDR3 is CASSFTRTGAASTDTQYF. In nucleotides, the CDR3 is TGTGCCAGCAGCTTTACCAGGACAGGCGCCGCTAGCACAGATACGCAGTATTTT.

The chain is built from TRBV29-1 and TRBJ1-5; 7 nucleotides agree with TRBD1. The CDR3 is 14 amino acids. CDR1 is SQVTM, CDR2 ANQGSEA, per germline. The ends lost 5 bases at V and 7 bases at J; junction bases unmatched: 11. CDR3 loop: CSVSPGGPAQPQHF. The CDR3 DNA reads TGCAGCGTTTCCCCAGGGGGTCCGGCGCAGCCCCAGCATTTT.

The chain carries TRBV2 and TRBJ2-7, with 8 bases fitting TRBD2. CDR3 length: 15 amino acids. V trimming: 6 bases; J trimming: 2 bases; junction bases outside the gene matches: 9. Germline V gene lookup returns CDR1 SNHLY and CDR2 FYNNEI. Here the CDR3 DNA reads TGTGCCAGCAGGCTAGTCGGGGGGGCGACCTACGAGCAGTACTTC. Translated: CASRLVGGATYEQYF.

There are a few counts of this clone. This chain connects TRBV6-2 or TRBV6-3 to TRBJ2-7; D might be TRBD1 (5 bases). Trimming removed 0 bases at V and 4 bases at J, with 7 bases between. This CDR3 has 13 residues. CDR1 MNHEY and CDR2 SVGEGT come from the germline V gene. The CDR3 here is CASSYSRQYEQYF. The CDR3 region has the DNA TGTGCCAGCAGTTACTCAAGACAGTACGAGCAGTACTTC.

This chain joins TRBV7-2 and TRBJ2-7, with 8 bases fitting TRBD1. The CDR3 totals 16 residues. Germline V gives CDR1 SGHTA, CDR2 FQGNSA. V was pared by 6 bases and J by 0 bases, with 10 bases of the junction left unmatched. DNA for the CDR3: TGTGCCAGCAGTTACCCTGGACAGGGATCCTCCTACGAGCAGTACTTC. Amino acids: CASSYPGQGSSYEQYF.

The chain links TRBV19 to TRBJ1-1, with no clear D. Trimming pared 7 bases from V and 4 bases from J, leaving 10 bases between. The CDR3 runs to 12 residues. The germline gives CDR1 LNHDA, CDR2 SQIVND (reference sequence). The CDR3 bases are TGTGCCAGTACCCTAAGCGGCACTGAAGCTTTCTTT. Translated: CASTLSGTEAFF.

This clone came up once. The rearrangement uses TRBV7-2 and TRBJ2-1; perhaps TRBD2 as D (6 bases). Per germline, CDR1 SGHTA and CDR2 FQGNSA. V gave up 3 bases and J gave up 4 bases, with 13 bases separating them. The CDR3 runs to 15 residues. The CDR3 sequence is CASSFSGTAYNEQFF. In nucleotides, the CDR3 is TGTGCCAGCAGCTTTTCCGGGACTGCATACAATGAGCAGTTCTTC.

The J gene is TRBJ1-4, the V gene TRBV2; the D is unclear. V lost 1 base and J 0 bases, leaving 9 bases between the germline ends. Germline V gene data show CDR1 as SNHLY and CDR2 as FYNNEI. This CDR3 is built from 16 residues. The CDR3 region is CASSEVTPPTNEKLFF. The CDR3, as DNA: TGTGCCAGCAGTGAAGTCACACCCCCAACTAATGAAAAACTGTTTTTT.

The chain employs TRBV20-1 and TRBJ2-1, with D possibly matching TRBD2 (6 bases). CDR3 length: 10 amino acids. CDR1 DFQATT and CDR2 SNEGSKA come from the germline V gene (reference sequence). V was cut by 3 bases and J by 13 bases, with 10 bases left in between. This CDR3 is CSASFGRQFF. As DNA, the CDR3 is TGCAGTGCTAGTTTCGGGAGACAGTTCTTC.

J is TRBJ2-7 and V is TRBV7-9, with 7 bases that match TRBD1. The CDR3 has 16 residues. The junction had 10 bases not matched to a gene; V was cut back by 3 bases and J by 2 bases. Germline V gives CDR1 SEHNR, CDR2 FQNEAQ (reference sequence). The CDR3 loop is CASSFIGSGGTYEQYF. The CDR3 DNA is TGTGCCAGCAGCTTTATAGGTTCAGGGGGTACCTACGAGCAGTACTTC.

About this clone itself: One end of the junction does not line up with germline, which may come from a read error. The genes are TRBV5-4 and TRBJ1-1; 7 positions match TRBD1. Germline assignment: CDR1 SGHNT and CDR2 YYREEE (reference sequence). The length of the CDR3 is 13 residues. CDR3 loop: CASSQTGNSEAFF. The CDR3 bases are TGTGCCAGCAGCCAGACAGGGAACTCTGAAGCTTTCTTT.

V usage is TRBV28 and J usage is TRBJ2-7; D remains ambiguous. CDR1 is MDHEN and CDR2 is SYDVKM in the germline V gene. The V end lost 7 bases, the J end lost 2 bases, and 12 bases lay between the germline ends. The CDR3 has 13 amino acids. The CDR3 loop is CASTPHGAYEQYF. The DNA for the CDR3 is TGTGCCAGCACACCCCACGGAGCCTACGAGCAGTACTTC.

This sequence joins TRBV27 and TRBJ1-2; no clear D. V gave up 4 bases and J gave up 1 base, with 13 bases separating them. Germline CDR1 MNHEY, CDR2 SMNVEV (reference sequence). The CDR3 has 15 amino acids. The CDR3 loop reads CASSSWTGDNYGYTF. CDR3 coding DNA: TGTGCCAGCAGTTCCTGGACGGGAGATAACTATGGCTACACCTTC.

This chain links TRBV5-5 with TRBJ2-6; 7 bases line up with TRBD1. Germline V gene data show CDR1 as SGHKS and CDR2 as YYEKEE (reference sequence). V shed 5 bases and J 0 bases; nucleotides not matched to a gene: 14. This CDR3 has 19 residues. This chain's CDR3 is CASRHNPGQLLSGANVLTF. The CDR3 nucleotides read TGTGCCAGCAGGCATAATCCGGGACAGCTTCTCTCTGGGGCCAACGTCCTGACTTTC.

This sequence joins TRBV5-1 and TRBJ1-3; 8 bases align to TRBD1. The CDR3 covers 16 residues. CDR1 and CDR2 from the germline V gene are SGHRS and YFSETQ. V shed 2 bases, J shed 3 bases, and the junction held 7 bases outside the gene matches. In DNA form, the CDR3 reads TGCGCCAGCAGCTTTATTGCAGGGGGCCTTGGAAACACCATATATTTT. Its translation is CASSFIAGGLGNTIYF.

A remark on this clone: The conserved phenylalanine or tryptophan normally closing the CDR3 is absent here, so this likely arose from a read error. Because the CDR3's place on the DNA is in doubt, the DNA is left out and the CDR3 is given as listed by TCRdb. The gene calls are TRBV6-4 and TRBJ1-2. In germline, CDR1 is MRHNA, CDR2 SNTAGT. The CDR3 adds up to 9 amino acids, both ends counted. The CDR3 protein is CASSESRGC.

The CDR3 loop reads CASSQSTGLAGRTQYF. CDR3 DNA sequence: TGTGCCAGCAGCCAATCTACGGGACTAGCGGGACGTACGCAGTATTTT. This chain connects TRBV16 to TRBJ2-3; the match to TRBD2 covers 13 bases. V gave up 0 bases and J gave up 8 bases; unmatched junction bases: 5. CDR1 is KGHSY and CDR2 is FQNENV in the germline V gene. The CDR3 is 16 amino acids. Supplemented by reference TRBV16 and TRBJ2-3, the full variable domain reads GEEVAQTPKHLVRGEGQKAKLYCAPIKGHSYVFWYQQVLKNEFKFLISFQNENVFDETGMPKERFSAKCLPNSPCSLEIQATKLEDSAVYFCASSQSTGLAGRTQYFGPGTRLTVL.